Below, 13 T cell receptor beta chains from the same sample are listed, as sequenced in a study of T cell repertoires in cytomegalovirus infection. TCRdb called the reads again in MiXCR, with one record for every CDR3 protein. The sample yields roughly 69,000 distinct CDR3 sequences, about 26% seen once. Antigens of these TCRs are unknown. This specimen consisted of CD8+ T cells from cultured PBMCs, obtained from culture after CMV antigen stimulation. These receptors originate from a human donor in good health (CMV status not recorded). Some clones in this sample may be carry-over from other donors' samples.

The V and J genes are TRBV2 and TRBJ2-1; maybe TRBD2 (6 bases). Trimming cost V 5 bases and J 6 bases, with 20 bases left between them. The CDR3 has 16 residues. Germline values: CDR1 SNHLY, CDR2 FYNNEI. CDR3 loop: CASSFRPLTSPNEQFF. The DNA of the CDR3 is TGTGCCAGCAGTTTCCGCCCCCTTACTAGCCCCAATGAGCAGTTCTTC.

V usage is TRBV6-5 and J usage is TRBJ2-7; D is ambiguous. Germline V lookup: CDR1 MNHEY, CDR2 SVGAGI. The CDR3 contains 14 residues. V lost 0 bases and J lost 0, with 6 bases in between. CDR3 DNA: TGTGCCAGCAGTTACTCGGGGTACTCCTACGAGCAGTACTTC. It yields the protein CASSYSGYSYEQYF.

V and J are TRBV5-1 and TRBJ2-7, with D perhaps being TRBD1 or TRBD2 (5 bases each). In germline, CDR1 is SGHRS, CDR2 YFSETQ. The ends were cut back, 0 bases at V and 3 bases at J, with 10 bases in the middle. There are 14 residues in the CDR3. CDR3 residues: CASSLAGRDYEQYF. The DNA of the CDR3 is TGCGCCAGCAGCTTGGCGGGACGGGACTACGAGCAGTACTTC.

This clonotype was observed at least ten times. The genes are TRBV6-1 and TRBJ1-1; 7 positions match TRBD1. Looked up from germline, CDR1 is MNHNS and CDR2 is SASEGT. V lost 10 bases and J lost 5; bases outside the gene matches: 10. The CDR3 runs to 13 residues. This CDR3 reads CAIEEGAGTEAFF. The CDR3 coding sequence is TGTGCCATAGAGGAGGGGGCAGGTACTGAAGCTTTCTTT.

This clonotype was counted a few times. The chain links TRBV7-2 to TRBJ2-7; TRBD1 or TRBD2 may be the D gene (5 bases each). This CDR3 is built from 14 residues. Trimming took 1 base from V and 5 from J, leaving 12 bases between them. Looked up from germline, CDR1 is SGHTA and CDR2 is FQGNSA. The CDR3 is CASSLDPGPDEQYF. In DNA, the CDR3 is TGTGCCAGCAGCTTAGACCCGGGACCGGACGAGCAGTACTTC.

The V and J genes are TRBV10-2 and TRBJ2-3; tentatively, D is TRBD2 (5 bases). Germline V gives CDR1 WSHSY, CDR2 SAAADI. V was shortened by 2 bases and J by 4 bases, with 10 bases between the two germline ends. The CDR3 contains 14 residues. CDR3 nucleotide sequence: TGCGCCAGCAGTGAGGACTATTACGCAGATACGCAGTATTTT. Translating gives CASSEDYYADTQYF.

V gene TRBV9 combines with J gene TRBJ1-2; a possible D gene is TRBD1 (5 bases). V gave up 3 bases and J gave up 6 bases, with 12 bases separating them. CDR1 and CDR2 (germline): SGDLS, YYNGEE. The CDR3 contains 13 residues. For the CDR3, the DNA is TGTGCCAGCAGCGGCTGGGGGGAGGATGGCTACACCTTC. Protein product: CASSGWGEDGYTF.

This clonotype was detected a few times. The chain links TRBV6-5 to TRBJ2-7, with 12 bases fitting TRBD1. The CDR3 loop spans 16 amino acids. With V trimmed by 5 bases and J by 3 bases, 8 bases remained unmatched. Germline loops: CDR1 MNHEY, CDR2 SVGAGI. The DNA for the CDR3 is TGTGCCAGCAGTCGGGGACAGGGGGCTCTCAACTACGAGCAGTACTTC. Protein: CASSRGQGALNYEQYF.

This clonotype appeared once. The J gene is TRBJ2-7, the V gene TRBV7-7, with TRBD1 matching over 10 bases. The CDR3 length is 15 residues. Germline values: CDR1 SSHAT, CDR2 FNYEAQ (reference sequence). V lost 5 bases, J lost 4 bases, and 8 bases stayed unmatched. The chain's CDR3 is CASSLQGQGLYEQYF. CDR3 nucleotide sequence: TGTGCCAGCAGCCTCCAGGGACAGGGGCTTTACGAGCAGTACTTC.

This clonotype was seen ten or more times. V and J are TRBV20-1 and TRBJ1-5; D unresolved. Trimming cost V 5 bases and J 9 bases, with 8 bases left between them. CDR1 is DFQATT and CDR2 is SNEGSKA in the germline V gene (reference sequence). The CDR3 sequence is 10 residues long. The CDR3 reads CSAVNGPQHF. The CDR3 DNA is TGCAGTGCTGTTAATGGGCCCCAGCATTTT.

This clonotype was found a few times. The chain joins TRBV11-3 to TRBJ2-3; no definite D call. CDR1 is SGHNT and CDR2 is YENEEA in the germline V gene. The CDR3 is 11 residues long. The V end lost 3 bases, the J end lost 6 bases, and 4 bases lay between the germline ends. The CDR3 reads CASSFTDTQYF. The CDR3 DNA reads TGTGCCAGCAGCTTTACGGATACGCAGTATTTT.

With respect to this clonotype: Given a much more abundant clone one base away, this may be a read error. The chain carries TRBV4-2 and TRBJ2-5, with a possible D match to TRBD2 (5 bases). V lost 0 bases and J lost 7, with 15 bases in between. The CDR3 consists of 15 residues. The germline V gene has CDR1 LGHNA and CDR2 YNFKEQ. CDR3 amino acids: CASSQEAVSLVTQYF. The CDR3 DNA reads as TGTGCCAGCAGCCAAGAAGCGGTCTCCTTAGTGACCCAGTACTTC.

This clonotype was counted a few times. The rearrangement links TRBV6-1 to TRBJ2-2; D gene ambiguous. This CDR3 contains 13 residues. The V and J ends lost 2 bases and 7 bases respectively, with 8 bases between them. CDR1 is MNHNS and CDR2 is SASEGT in the germline V gene. This CDR3 is CASSEMFIGELFF. DNA of the CDR3: TGTGCCAGCAGTGAAATGTTCATCGGGGAGCTGTTTTTT.